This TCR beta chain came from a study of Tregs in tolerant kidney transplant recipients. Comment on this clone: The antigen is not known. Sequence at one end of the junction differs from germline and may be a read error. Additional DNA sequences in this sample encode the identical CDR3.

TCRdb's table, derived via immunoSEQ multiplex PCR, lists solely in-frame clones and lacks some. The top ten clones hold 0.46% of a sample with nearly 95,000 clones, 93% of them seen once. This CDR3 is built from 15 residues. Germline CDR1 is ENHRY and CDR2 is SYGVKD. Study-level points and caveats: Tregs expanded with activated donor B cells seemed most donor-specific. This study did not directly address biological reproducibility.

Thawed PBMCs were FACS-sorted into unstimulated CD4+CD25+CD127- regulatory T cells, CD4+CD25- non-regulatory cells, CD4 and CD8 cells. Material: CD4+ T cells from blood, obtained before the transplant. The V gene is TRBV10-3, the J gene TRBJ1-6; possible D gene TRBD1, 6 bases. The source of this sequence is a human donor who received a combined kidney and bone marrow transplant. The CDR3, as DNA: TGTGCCATCAGTAACAAGGCAGGGACAAATTCCCCCCTCCACTTT. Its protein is CAISNKAGTNSPLHF.